One T cell receptor beta chain is described in this entry. No antigen is known for it. The sample belongs to a study of OX40 agonist ivuxolimab in advanced cancers. Overall study context: Patients were given ivuxolimab, an antibody that agonizes OX40 (CD134). Participants, approximately 83% male, averaged roughly 59 years of age, ranging from about 23 to 90.

Some clones are missing from TCRdb's copy, which holds only in-frame ones; the method was immunoSEQ multiplex PCR. The data show about 73,000 clones, over 80% seen once. Study observations and caveats: Circulating CD4+ and CD8+ T cells showed clonal expansion by week 6 at 0.1 to 3.0 mg/kg.

Looked up from germline, CDR1 is SGHTA and CDR2 is FQGTGA. The V end lost 4 bases, the J end lost 5 bases, and 19 bases lay between the germline ends. This CDR3 is built from 16 residues. The chain is built from TRBV7-3 and TRBJ2-3, with a possible D match to TRBD2 (5 bases). The specimen was CD4+ or CD8+ T cells sorted from blood, collected in a trial of the OX40 agonist ivuxolimab. The clonotype originates from an adult with an advanced solid tumor such as melanoma, head and neck, liver or kidney cancer. The CDR3 DNA reads TGTGCCAGCAGCTCCGTCGCCGCCCAGGCGGGAGATACGCAGTATTTT. Its protein product is CASSSVAAQAGDTQYF.